This T cell receptor (beta chain) was profiled in a study of T cell changes during pregnancy in multiple sclerosis. V was clipped by 1 base and J by 0 bases, with 7 bases between them. Germline CDR1 reads SEHNR; CDR2 reads FQNEAQ (reference sequence). CDR3 length equals 14 residues. TCRdb's copy holds only in-frame clones and misses some; the assay was immunoSEQ multiplex PCR. The sample includes more than 15,000 clones, over 80% of them seen just once. The sample in question was CD8+ T cells from peripheral blood mononuclear cells, obtained in the third trimester of pregnancy. The chain recombines TRBV7-9 with TRBJ2-7; weak D call: TRBD1 (5 bases). The sequence came from a female donor in good health, enrolled as a control in a pregnancy study. The CDR3 DNA follows: TGTGCCAGCAGCTTAGGACAGAACTCCTACGAGCAGTACTTC. Protein product: CASSLGQNSYEQYF.